The source of this T cell receptor (beta chain) is a study of beta chain features in type 1 diabetes. There are 11 residues in the CDR3. Germline V lookup: CDR1 DFQATT, CDR2 SNEGSKA (reference sequence). V gave up 7 bases and J gave up 1 base, with 7 bases separating them. The collection from each donor was one heparinised blood draw averaging around 120 mL. All of the isolated RNA was reverse transcribed, so expressed TCRB transcripts were sequenced. Profiling relied on immunoSEQ multiplex PCR, and the TCRdb table lists in-frame clones only, not all of them. The profile shows some 500,000 clones, about an eighth of them singletons.

The receptor was isolated from a woman under 30 in good health. This sequence joins TRBV20-1 and TRBJ1-2, with D uncertain. Sequenced: naive CD4+ T cells from blood. The CDR3, as DNA: TGCAGTGGGGAATATAACTATGGCTACACCTTC. It encodes CSGEYNYGYTF.